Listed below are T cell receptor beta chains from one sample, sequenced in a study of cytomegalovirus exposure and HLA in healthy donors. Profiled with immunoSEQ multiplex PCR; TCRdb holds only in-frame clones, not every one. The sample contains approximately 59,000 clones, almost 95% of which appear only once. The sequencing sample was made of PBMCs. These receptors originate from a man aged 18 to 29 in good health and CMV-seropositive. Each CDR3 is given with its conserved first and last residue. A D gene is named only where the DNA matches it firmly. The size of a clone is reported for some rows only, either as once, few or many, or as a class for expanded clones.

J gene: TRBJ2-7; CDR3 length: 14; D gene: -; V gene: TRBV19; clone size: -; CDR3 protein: CASSIDETAYEQYF; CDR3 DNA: TGTGCCAGTAGTATAGATGAGACAGCCTACGAGCAGTACTTC
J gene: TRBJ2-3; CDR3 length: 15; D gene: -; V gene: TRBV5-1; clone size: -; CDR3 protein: CASSPEGFVTDTQYF; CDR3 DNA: TGCGCCAGCAGTCCGGAGGGCTTCGTCACAGATACGCAGTATTTT
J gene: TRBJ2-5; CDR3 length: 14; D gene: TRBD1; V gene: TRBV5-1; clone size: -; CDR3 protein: CASSYRDREETQYF; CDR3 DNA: TGCGCCAGCAGCTACCGGGACAGAGAGGAGACCCAGTACTTC
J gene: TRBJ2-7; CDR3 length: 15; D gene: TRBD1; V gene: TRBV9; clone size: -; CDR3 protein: CASSLSGQGGYEQYF; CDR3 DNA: TGTGCCAGCAGCTTATCTGGACAGGGGGGCTACGAGCAGTACTTC
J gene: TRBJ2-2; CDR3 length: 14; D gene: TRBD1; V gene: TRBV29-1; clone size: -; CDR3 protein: CSIRTGGNTGELFF; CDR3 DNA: TGCAGCATTCGGACAGGGGGCAACACCGGGGAGCTGTTTTTT
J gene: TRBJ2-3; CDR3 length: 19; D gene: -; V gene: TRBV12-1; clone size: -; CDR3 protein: CASSSPTPGLAGGPDTQYF; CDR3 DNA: TGTGCCAGCAGCTCCCCGACCCCTGGACTAGCGGGAGGGCCAGATACGCAGTATTTT
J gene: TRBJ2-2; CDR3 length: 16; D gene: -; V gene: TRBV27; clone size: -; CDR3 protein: CASSLWASEYTGELFF; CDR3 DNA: TGTGCCAGCAGTTTGTGGGCTAGCGAGTACACCGGGGAGCTGTTTTTT
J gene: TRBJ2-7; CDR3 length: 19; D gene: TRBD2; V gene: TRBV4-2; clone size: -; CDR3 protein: CASSQGLTSGVKLSYEQYF; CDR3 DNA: TGTGCCAGCAGCCAAGGGTTAACTAGCGGGGTGAAACTCTCCTACGAGCAGTACTTC
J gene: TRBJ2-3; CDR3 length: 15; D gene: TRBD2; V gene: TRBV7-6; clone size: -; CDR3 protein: CASSWTSGSADTQYF; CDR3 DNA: TGTGCCAGCAGCTGGACTAGCGGGAGCGCAGATACGCAGTATTTT
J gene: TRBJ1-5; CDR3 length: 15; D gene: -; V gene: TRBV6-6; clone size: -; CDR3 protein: CASSYSMQNNQPQHF; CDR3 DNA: TGTGCCAGCAGTTACTCGATGCAGAACAATCAGCCCCAGCATTTT
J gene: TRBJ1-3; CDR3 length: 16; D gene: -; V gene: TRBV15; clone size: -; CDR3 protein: CATSRETGLSGNTIYF; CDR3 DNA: TGTGCCACCAGCAGAGAAACAGGTCTCTCTGGAAACACCATATATTTT
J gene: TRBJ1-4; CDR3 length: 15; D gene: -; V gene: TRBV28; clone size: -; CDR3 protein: CASGRHGAGLEKLFF; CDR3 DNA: TGTGCCAGCGGGCGCCACGGGGCGGGGCTGGAAAAACTGTTTTTT
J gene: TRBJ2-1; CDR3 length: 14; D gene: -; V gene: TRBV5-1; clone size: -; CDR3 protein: CASSSLTLNNEQFF; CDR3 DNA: TGCGCCAGCAGCTCCCTAACCCTCAACAATGAGCAGTTCTTC
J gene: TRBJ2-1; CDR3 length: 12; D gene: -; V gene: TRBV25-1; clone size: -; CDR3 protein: CASSDYYNEQFF; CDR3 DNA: TGTGCCAGCAGTGACTACTACAATGAGCAGTTCTTC
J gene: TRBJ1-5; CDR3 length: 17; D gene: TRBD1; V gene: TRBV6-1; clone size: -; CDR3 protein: CASSDIVRTGLGQPQHF; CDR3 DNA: TGTGCCAGCAGTGATATCGTAAGGACAGGGCTCGGTCAGCCCCAGCATTTT
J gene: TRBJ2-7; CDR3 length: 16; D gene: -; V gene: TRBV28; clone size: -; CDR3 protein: CASSFTRARRSHEQYF; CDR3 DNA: TGTGCCAGCAGTTTTACTAGGGCGAGGAGGAGCCACGAGCAGTACTTC
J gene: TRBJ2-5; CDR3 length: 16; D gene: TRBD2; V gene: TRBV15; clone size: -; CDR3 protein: CATSIGGRGARETQYF; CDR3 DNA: TGTGCCACCAGCATCGGGGGGCGGGGGGCGCGAGAGACCCAGTACTTC
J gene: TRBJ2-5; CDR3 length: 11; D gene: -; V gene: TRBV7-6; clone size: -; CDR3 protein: CASSGGETQYF; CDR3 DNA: TGTGCCAGCAGCGGGGGGGAGACCCAGTACTTC
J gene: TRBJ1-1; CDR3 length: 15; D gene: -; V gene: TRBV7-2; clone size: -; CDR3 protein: CASSPPTGSNTEAFF; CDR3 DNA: TGTGCCAGCAGCCCCCCGACAGGCTCTAACACTGAAGCTTTCTTT
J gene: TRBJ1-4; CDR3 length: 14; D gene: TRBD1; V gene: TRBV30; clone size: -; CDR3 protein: CAWGTGQGSEKLFF; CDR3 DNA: TGTGCCTGGGGAACGGGACAGGGAAGTGAAAAACTGTTTTTT
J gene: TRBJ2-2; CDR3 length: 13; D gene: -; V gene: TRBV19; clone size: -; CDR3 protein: CASRLEDTGELFF; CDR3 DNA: TGTGCCAGTAGGTTAGAGGACACCGGGGAGCTGTTTTTT
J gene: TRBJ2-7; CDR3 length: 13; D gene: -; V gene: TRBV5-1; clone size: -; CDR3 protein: CASSSRGDYEQYF; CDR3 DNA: TGCGCCAGCAGCTCCAGGGGGGACTACGAGCAGTACTTC
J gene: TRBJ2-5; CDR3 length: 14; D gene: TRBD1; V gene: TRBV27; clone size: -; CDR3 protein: CASSTGTVGETQYF; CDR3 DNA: TGTGCCAGCAGTACCGGGACAGTCGGGGAGACCCAGTACTTC
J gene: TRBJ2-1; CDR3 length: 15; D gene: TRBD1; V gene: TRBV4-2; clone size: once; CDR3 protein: CASRVRDRGDNEQFF; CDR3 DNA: TGTGCCAGCAGGGTACGGGACAGGGGAGACAATGAGCAGTTCTTC
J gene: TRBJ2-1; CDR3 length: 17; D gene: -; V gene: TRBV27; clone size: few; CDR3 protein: CASSAYRDPSSYNEQFF; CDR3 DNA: TGTGCCAGCAGTGCTTACAGGGACCCTAGCTCCTACAATGAGCAGTTCTTC
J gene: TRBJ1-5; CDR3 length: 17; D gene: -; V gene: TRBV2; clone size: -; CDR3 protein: CASSERQDWASNQPQHF; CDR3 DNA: TGTGCCAGCAGTGAAAGACAGGATTGGGCTAGCAATCAGCCCCAGCATTTT
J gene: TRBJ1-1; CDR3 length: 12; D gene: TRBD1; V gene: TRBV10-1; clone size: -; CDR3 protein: CASSWTGAEAFF; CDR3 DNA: TGCGCCAGCAGCTGGACAGGGGCTGAAGCTTTCTTT
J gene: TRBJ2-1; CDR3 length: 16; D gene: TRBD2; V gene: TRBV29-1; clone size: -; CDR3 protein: CSVEGGTSGNYNEQFF; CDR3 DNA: TGCAGCGTTGAAGGGGGGACTAGCGGGAACTACAATGAGCAGTTCTTC
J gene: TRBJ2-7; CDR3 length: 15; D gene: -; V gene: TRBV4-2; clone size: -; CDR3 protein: CASSQDLEQVYEQYF; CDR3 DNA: TGTGCCAGCAGCCAAGATTTGGAGCAAGTCTACGAGCAGTACTTC
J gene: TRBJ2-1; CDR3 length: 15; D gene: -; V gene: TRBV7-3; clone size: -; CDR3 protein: CASSLGTGVNNEQFF; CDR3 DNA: TGTGCCAGCAGCTTGGGGACTGGGGTTAACAATGAGCAGTTCTTC
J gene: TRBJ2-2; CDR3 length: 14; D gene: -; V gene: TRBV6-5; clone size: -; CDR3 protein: CASREGETSGELFF; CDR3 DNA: TGTGCCAGCAGGGAGGGAGAGACTTCCGGGGAGCTGTTTTTT
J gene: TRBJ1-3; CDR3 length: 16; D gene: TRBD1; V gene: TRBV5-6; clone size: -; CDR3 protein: CASSLTGASSGNTIYF; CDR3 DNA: TGTGCCAGCAGCTTGACAGGGGCTAGCTCTGGAAACACCATATATTTT
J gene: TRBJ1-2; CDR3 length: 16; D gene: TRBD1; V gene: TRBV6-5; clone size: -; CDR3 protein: CASSFVAGTGGYGYTF; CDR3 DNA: TGTGCCAGCAGTTTCGTGGCCGGGACAGGGGGCTATGGCTACACCTTC
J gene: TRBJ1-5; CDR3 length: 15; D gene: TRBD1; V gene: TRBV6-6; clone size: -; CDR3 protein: CASKRQGLSNQPQHF; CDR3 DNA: TGTGCCAGCAAGCGACAGGGACTTAGCAATCAGCCCCAGCATTTT
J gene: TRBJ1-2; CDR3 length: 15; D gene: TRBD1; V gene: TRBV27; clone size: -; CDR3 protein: CASSDLTGGAYGYTF; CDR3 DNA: TGTGCCAGCAGTGACCTGACAGGGGGCGCGTATGGCTACACCTTC
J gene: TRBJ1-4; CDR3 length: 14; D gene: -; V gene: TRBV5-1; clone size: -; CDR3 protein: CASSLQGLEEKLFF; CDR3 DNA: TGCGCCAGCAGCTTACAGGGTTTAGAGGAAAAACTGTTTTTT
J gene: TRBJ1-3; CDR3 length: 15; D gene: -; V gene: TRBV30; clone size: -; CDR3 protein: CAWSTPHRGRNTIYF; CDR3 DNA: TGTGCCTGGAGTACGCCGCACCGGGGGAGAAACACCATATATTTT
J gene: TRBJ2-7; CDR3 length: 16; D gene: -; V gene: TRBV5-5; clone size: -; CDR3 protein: CASTPGRRASSYEQYF; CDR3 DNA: TGTGCCAGCACCCCGGGGAGGCGTGCGAGCTCCTACGAGCAGTACTTC
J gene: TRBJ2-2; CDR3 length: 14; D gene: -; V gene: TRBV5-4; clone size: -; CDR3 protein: CASSLPKGTGELFF; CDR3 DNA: TGTGCCAGCAGCTTGCCCAAGGGGACCGGGGAGCTGTTTTTT
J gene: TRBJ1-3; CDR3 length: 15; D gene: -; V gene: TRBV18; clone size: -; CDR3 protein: CASSPRQASGNTIYF; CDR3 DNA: TGTGCCAGCTCACCAAGGCAGGCCTCTGGAAACACCATATATTTT
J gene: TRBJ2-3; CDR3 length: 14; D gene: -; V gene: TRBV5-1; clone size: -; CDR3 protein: CASSQTGLEDTQYF; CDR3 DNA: TGCGCCAGCAGCCAGACAGGTCTGGAGGATACGCAGTATTTT
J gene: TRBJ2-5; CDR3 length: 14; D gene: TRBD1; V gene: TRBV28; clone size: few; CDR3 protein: CASSKTGGGKTQYF; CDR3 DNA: TGTGCCAGCAGCAAGACAGGGGGCGGAAAGACCCAGTACTTC
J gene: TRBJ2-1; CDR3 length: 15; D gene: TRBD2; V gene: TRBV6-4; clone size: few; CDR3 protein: CASSDSVGGTDEQFF; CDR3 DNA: TGTGCCAGCAGTGACTCCGTGGGGGGGACGGATGAGCAGTTCTTC
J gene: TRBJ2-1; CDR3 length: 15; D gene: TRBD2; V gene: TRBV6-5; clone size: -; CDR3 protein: CASSQGLAGGSEQFF; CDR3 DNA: TGTGCCAGCAGTCAAGGACTAGCGGGTGGCAGTGAGCAGTTCTTC
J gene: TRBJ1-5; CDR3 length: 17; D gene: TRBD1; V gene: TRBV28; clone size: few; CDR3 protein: CASSSTDRSVPNQPQHF; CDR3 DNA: TGTGCCAGCAGTTCTACGGACAGGTCGGTTCCCAATCAGCCCCAGCATTTT
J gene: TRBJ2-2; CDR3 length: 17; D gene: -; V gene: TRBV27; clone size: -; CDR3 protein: CASSLSLGLANTGELFF; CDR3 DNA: TGTGCCAGCAGTTTGTCGTTGGGACTCGCGAACACCGGGGAGCTGTTTTTT
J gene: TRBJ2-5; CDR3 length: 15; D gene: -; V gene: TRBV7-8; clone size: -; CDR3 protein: CASSPSGTPAETQYF; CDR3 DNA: TGTGCCAGCAGCCCGTCCGGGACACCGGCGGAGACCCAGTACTTC
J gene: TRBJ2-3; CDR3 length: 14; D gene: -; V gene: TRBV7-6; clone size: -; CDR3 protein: CASSLSLQGGTQYF; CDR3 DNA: TGTGCCAGCAGCTTAAGTCTCCAGGGAGGTACGCAGTATTTT
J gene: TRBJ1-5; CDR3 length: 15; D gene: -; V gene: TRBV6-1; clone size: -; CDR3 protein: CASSVTGYTNQPQHF; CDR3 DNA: TGTGCCAGCAGTGTAACAGGGTACACGAATCAGCCCCAGCATTTT
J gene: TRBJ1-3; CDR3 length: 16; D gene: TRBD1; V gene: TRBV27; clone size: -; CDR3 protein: CASRSGTGGFGNTIYF; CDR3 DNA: TGTGCCAGCAGATCGGGGACAGGGGGCTTTGGAAACACCATATATTTT
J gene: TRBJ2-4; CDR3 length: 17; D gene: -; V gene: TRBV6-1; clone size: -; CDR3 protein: CASSEAAARLAKNIQYF; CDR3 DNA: TGTGCCAGCAGTGAAGCAGCAGCCAGGCTAGCCAAAAACATTCAGTACTTC
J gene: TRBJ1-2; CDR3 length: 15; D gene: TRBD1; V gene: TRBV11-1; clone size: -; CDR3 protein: CASSLKQGPNYGYTF; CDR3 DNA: TGTGCCAGCAGCTTAAAACAGGGGCCCAACTATGGCTACACCTTC
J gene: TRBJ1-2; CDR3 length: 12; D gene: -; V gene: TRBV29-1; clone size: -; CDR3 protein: CSVVRGSGGYTF; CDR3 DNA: TGCAGCGTTGTTCGAGGGTCGGGAGGCTACACCTTC
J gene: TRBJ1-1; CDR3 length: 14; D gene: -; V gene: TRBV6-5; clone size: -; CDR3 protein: CASRRPGGGIGAFF; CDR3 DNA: TGTGCCAGCAGGCGACCGGGGGGCGGGATTGGGGCTTTCTTT
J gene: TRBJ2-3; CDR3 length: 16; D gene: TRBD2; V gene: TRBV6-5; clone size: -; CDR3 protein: CASSYRGTSGTDTQYF; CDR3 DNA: TGTGCCAGCAGTTACCGTGGGACTAGCGGCACAGATACGCAGTATTTT
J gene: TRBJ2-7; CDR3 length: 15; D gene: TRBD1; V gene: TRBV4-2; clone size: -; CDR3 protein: CASSQGTGDSYEQYF; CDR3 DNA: TGTGCCAGCAGCCAAGGGACAGGAGACTCCTACGAGCAGTACTTC
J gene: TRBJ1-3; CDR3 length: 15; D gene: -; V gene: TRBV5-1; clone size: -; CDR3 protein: CASSLAGGSGNTIYF; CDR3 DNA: TGCGCCAGCAGCTTGGCCGGAGGCTCTGGAAACACCATATATTTT
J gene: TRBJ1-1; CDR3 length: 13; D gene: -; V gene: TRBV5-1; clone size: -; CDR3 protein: CASGGGTNTEAFF; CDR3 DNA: TGCGCCAGCGGCGGGGGGACGAACACTGAAGCTTTCTTT
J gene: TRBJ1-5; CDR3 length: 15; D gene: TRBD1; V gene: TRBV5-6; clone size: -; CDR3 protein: CASSTDGTGNQPQHF; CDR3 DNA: TGTGCCAGCAGCACTGACGGGACAGGAAATCAGCCCCAGCATTTT
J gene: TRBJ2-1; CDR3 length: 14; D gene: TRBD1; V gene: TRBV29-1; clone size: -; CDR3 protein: CSVDLTGVFGEQFF; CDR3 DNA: TGCAGCGTTGATTTGACAGGGGTTTTCGGGGAGCAGTTCTTC